One sample yielded the 14 T cell receptor beta chains listed below, sequenced in a study of T cells after yellow fever vaccination (dated 2019 in TCRdb). The library was generated by 5' RACE. These reads were obtained on an Illumina NovaSeq 6000. TCRdb's own reprocessing of the public reads used fastp at Q25 and MiXCR and kept productive beta chains. Rows are combined by CDR3 protein, so each entry shows the most common genes and DNA. The sample records 200,000 to 300,000 distinct CDR3 sequences, about 3.7% of which are singletons. The ten largest clones take up about 20% of the sample. Read against the paper, the sample's treatment or condition label means: live attenuated yellow fever vaccine strain. This specimen consisted of PBMCs, obtained 15 days after the yellow fever booster vaccination. The receptors here all came from a man between 18 and 29 years old who received the YFV17D yellow fever vaccine.

This clonotype was recorded at least ten times. This chain joins TRBV11-2 and TRBJ2-2; no definite D call. Trimming took off 0 bases at V and 7 bases at J, with 9 bases between the two ends. CDR3 length: 14 amino acids. Germline V gene data show CDR1 as SGHAT and CDR2 as FQNNGV. CDR3 in amino acids: CASSLDRLDGELFF. The CDR3, as DNA: TGTGCCAGCAGCTTAGATCGACTTGACGGGGAGCTGTTTTTT.

This clonotype was observed many times. The V and J genes are TRBV7-2 and TRBJ2-2, with 8 bases lining up with TRBD2. The length of the CDR3 is 19 residues. V lost 5 bases and J lost 2; bases outside the gene matches: 16. Germline V gene lookup returns CDR1 SGHTA and CDR2 FQGNSA. Here the CDR3 reads CASSLPLFRAGANTGELFF. CDR3 DNA sequence: TGTGCCAGCAGCCTCCCCCTTTTTCGAGCGGGGGCCAACACCGGGGAGCTGTTTTTT.

The rearrangement uses TRBV7-9 and TRBJ2-2; D gene unclear. The CDR3 has 13 amino acids. With 2 bases removed from V and 9 bases from J, the gap between germline ends came to 10 bases. Germline V gene sequence: CDR1 SEHNR, CDR2 FQNEAQ (reference sequence). The CDR3: CASSLTSIRELFF. The DNA of the CDR3 is TGTGCCAGCAGCTTAACCTCAATCCGGGAGCTGTTTTTT.

The table lists this clonotype with a few counts. J is TRBJ2-7 and V is TRBV4-3; D is uncertain. V was trimmed by 3 bases and J by 6 bases, leaving 18 bases between them. The CDR3 extends over 15 amino acids. The germline gives CDR1 LGHNA, CDR2 YSLEER. The CDR3 bases are TGCGCCAGCAGCCAGAGTTGGGGTGAAGGTTCCGAGCAGTACTTC. Protein product: CASSQSWGEGSEQYF.

This clonotype was counted at least ten times. The V call is TRBV7-2, the J call TRBJ2-2, with D tentatively TRBD2 (5 bases). From germline, CDR1 is SGHTA and CDR2 FQGNSA. Trimming cost V 0 bases and J 4 bases, with 18 bases left between them. This CDR3 region has 18 residues. CDR3 residues: CASSLAGLSASGTGELFF. The CDR3 DNA reads as TGTGCCAGCAGCTTAGCGGGCCTTAGCGCGTCGGGCACCGGGGAGCTGTTTTTT.

There are many counts of this clonotype. DNA of the CDR3: TGTGCCAGCAGTACCAGCGGGGGGGCCGCAGATACGCAGTATTTT. Its protein product is CASSTSGGAADTQYF. The chain has TRBV12-3 or TRBV12-4 and TRBJ2-3; 10 positions match TRBD2. The CDR3 totals 15 residues. V lost 5 bases to trimming and J lost 4 bases; unmatched junction nucleotides: 6.

This clonotype was detected many times. V and J are TRBV6-5 and TRBJ1-5; D uncertain. The CDR3 covers 14 residues. Germline CDR1 and CDR2: MNHEY and SVGAGI. The ends were cut back, 0 bases at V and 0 bases at J, with 3 bases in the middle. CDR3 loop: CASSYSNSNQPQHF. Here the CDR3 DNA reads TGTGCCAGCAGTTACTCGAATAGCAATCAGCCCCAGCATTTT.

This clonotype was picked up many times. The chain recombines TRBV20-1 with TRBJ2-3; D tentatively fits TRBD1 or TRBD2 (5 bases each). From germline, CDR1 is DFQATT and CDR2 SNEGSKA (reference sequence). The length of the CDR3 is 15 residues. The V end lost 6 bases, the J end lost 3 bases, and 19 bases lay between the germline ends. DNA of the CDR3: TGCAGTGCCCCCCCTGGGGGATCTTCGACAGATACGCAGTATTTT. It translates to CSAPPGGSSTDTQYF.

This chain connects TRBV6-5 to TRBJ2-3; weak D call: TRBD1 (5 bases). CDR1 MNHEY and CDR2 SVGAGI come from the germline V gene. V lost 10 bases, J lost 6 bases, and 17 bases lay in between. The CDR3 is made up of 13 amino acids. The CDR3 reads CATIKGPMDTQYF. DNA for the CDR3: TGTGCCACCATTAAGGGGCCCATGGATACGCAGTATTTT.

Only a few counts were recorded for this clonotype. The chain couples TRBV2 to TRBJ1-6; no reliable D call. Per germline, CDR1 SNHLY and CDR2 FYNNEI. Deletions cut 2 bases from V and 7 bases from J, with 9 bases between. This CDR3 comprises 14 residues. This CDR3 reads CASSENRLNSPLHF. CDR3 nucleotides: TGTGCCAGCAGTGAAAACAGACTCAATTCACCCCTCCACTTT.

This clonotype was seen ten or more times. This sequence joins TRBV18 and TRBJ2-3; D gene uncertain. The V end was cut by 0 bases, the J end by 8 bases, with 12 bases between. This CDR3 is built from 14 residues. Germline assignment: CDR1 KGHSH and CDR2 LQKENI. The CDR3 DNA sequence: TGTGCCAGCTCACCACCGCAGGTTTACGGTACGCAGTATTTT. Its protein is CASSPPQVYGTQYF.

This clonotype was counted ten times or more. This chain uses TRBV7-3 with TRBJ1-2, with 10 nucleotides matching TRBD1. This CDR3 comprises 13 residues. In germline, CDR1 is SGHTA, CDR2 FQGTGA. V dropped 4 bases and J dropped 6; count of bases not matched to a gene: 2. As DNA, the CDR3 is TGTGCCAGCAGCTCGACAGGGGGCCATGGCTACACCTTC. It translates to CASSSTGGHGYTF.

The table lists this clonotype with many counts. V usage is TRBV4-2 and J usage is TRBJ1-5; D gene uncertain. Germline V gives CDR1 LGHNA, CDR2 YNFKEQ. Trimming cost V 4 bases and J 6 bases, with 13 bases left between them. The CDR3 runs 14 residues. CDR3 in amino acids: CASSPLERAQPQHF. In nucleotides, the CDR3 is TGTGCCAGCAGCCCCCTTGAAAGAGCTCAGCCCCAGCATTTT.

This clonotype was seen repeatedly, ten times or more. The chain recombines TRBV20-1 with TRBJ2-5, with D possibly TRBD2 on 6 matching bases. Between the trimmed V and J ends, which lost 0 bases and 9 bases, there was a span of 17 bases. Germline CDR1 reads DFQATT; CDR2 reads SNEGSKA (reference sequence). This CDR3 spans 14 amino acids. CDR3 DNA: TGCAGTGCTAGAGATTCCGGGACTGGGGGTTCCCAGTACTTC. Protein product: CSARDSGTGGSQYF.